One and the same sample provided the 31 T cell receptor beta chains below, sequenced in a study of cytomegalovirus exposure and HLA in healthy donors. 13 Jbeta primers and 60 Vbeta primers were used for the PCR. The method was immunoSEQ multiplex PCR; TCRdb's version includes in-frame clones alone and lacks a portion of them. This repertoire includes fewer than 50,000 clones. Sequenced: PBMCs. Receptors were obtained from a male donor in good health and CMV-seronegative.

The V gene is TRBV6-6, the J gene TRBJ2-7, with TRBD2 matching over 11 bases. With 5 bases clipped from V and 2 bases from J, the junction kept 2 bases outside the gene matches. Germline assignment: CDR1 MNHNY and CDR2 SVGAGI (reference sequence). The length of the CDR3 is 14 residues. The CDR3: CASSGGLAAYEQYF. CDR3 nucleotides: TGTGCCAGCAGTGGGGGACTAGCGGCCTACGAGCAGTACTTC.

The V call is TRBV14, the J call TRBJ2-5; 10 nucleotides line up with TRBD2. There are 16 residues in the CDR3. The V gene's germline CDR1 is SGHDN and CDR2 FVKESK. V shed 4 bases and J 5 bases; nucleotides not matched to a gene: 10. The CDR3 DNA is TGTGCCAGCAGCCCGGGGGACCTAGCGGGAGTGGAGACCCAGTACTTC. It yields the protein CASSPGDLAGVETQYF. The full variable domain, rest sourced from reference TRBV14 and TRBJ2-5, is EAGVTQFPSHSVIEKGQTVTLRCDPISGHDNLYWYRRVMGKEIKFLLHFVKESKQDESGMPNNRFLAERTGGTYSTLKVQPAELEDSGVYFCASSPGDLAGVETQYFGPGTRLLVL.

The genes are TRBV19 and TRBJ2-7; no reliable D call. V lost 5 bases and J lost 0, with 14 bases in between. There are 15 residues in the CDR3. Per germline, CDR1 LNHDA and CDR2 SQIVND (reference sequence). CDR3 loop: CASSEYLESSYEQYF. In DNA, the CDR3 is TGTGCCAGTAGTGAGTACTTGGAGAGCTCCTACGAGCAGTACTTC.

The V call is TRBV6-1, the J call TRBJ1-1; D not resolved. Trimming removed 6 bases from V and 3 bases from J, with 17 bases in between. Germline CDR1 and CDR2: MNHNS and SASEGT. This CDR3 region has 15 residues. The CDR3 DNA reads as TGTGCCAGCAGCCCCAGCTTTACCGGGGACACTGAAGCTTTCTTT. Residues: CASSPSFTGDTEAFF.

J is TRBJ2-5 and V is TRBV29-1; the match to TRBD1 covers 8 bases. The V gene end was trimmed by 6 bases and the J gene end by 5 bases; junction bases not matched to a gene: 8. CDR1 is SQVTM, CDR2 ANQGSEA, per germline. The CDR3 consists of 13 residues. CDR3: CSVDAGGVETQYF. The CDR3 DNA follows: TGCAGCGTCGACGCAGGGGGCGTTGAGACCCAGTACTTC.

V is TRBV23-1 and J is TRBJ2-7; the match to TRBD2 covers 11 bases. TRBV23-1 is sorted into the ORF group, with uncertain function. J gave up 6 bases and V 0 bases, and 1 base lay outside the gene matches. The CDR3 consists of 14 residues. DNA of the CDR3: TGCGCCAGCAGTCAATCACTAGCGGGAGTCGAGCAGTACTTC. It encodes CASSQSLAGVEQYF.

This chain uses TRBV7-8 with TRBJ2-7; D not certain. CDR1 SGHVS and CDR2 FQNEAQ come from the germline V gene. There are 13 residues in the CDR3. Trimming cost V 5 bases and J 4 bases, with 12 bases left between them. In DNA, the CDR3 is TGTGCCAGCAGCACAGAACGGAAATACGAGCAGTACTTC. This codes for CASSTERKYEQYF.

V is TRBV19 and J is TRBJ1-1, with a weak D call TRBD1 (5 bases). The CDR3 has 14 residues. V shed 5 bases and J shed 0 bases, with 10 bases lying between them. Germline V gene lookup returns CDR1 LNHDA and CDR2 SQIVND (reference sequence). CDR3 sequence (DNA): TGTGCCAGTAGTCCCCAGACAGTGAACACTGAAGCTTTCTTT. Protein sequence: CASSPQTVNTEAFF.

The V gene is TRBV6-4, the J gene TRBJ1-6; maybe TRBD1 (6 bases). The CDR3 runs 15 residues. Germline lookup yields CDR1 MRHNA and CDR2 SNTAGT. The V and J ends lost 6 bases and 10 bases respectively, with 19 bases between them. The CDR3 spells CASSQSGQNQSPLHF. As DNA, the CDR3 is TGTGCCAGCAGCCAAAGCGGACAGAACCAGTCACCCCTCCACTTT.

This chain links TRBV7-9 with TRBJ2-5; D ambiguous. The germline V gene has CDR1 SEHNR and CDR2 FQNEAQ (reference sequence). The CDR3 runs 12 residues. The V end was cut by 6 bases, the J end by 3 bases, with 8 bases between. The CDR3 spells CASRQKEETQYF. As DNA, the CDR3 is TGTGCCAGCAGACAAAAAGAAGAGACCCAGTACTTC.

The chain carries TRBV5-1 and TRBJ2-1, with 9 positions matching TRBD1. Germline-derived CDR1 and CDR2 are SGHRS and YFSETQ. The CDR3 contains 17 residues. After removal of 2 bases from V and 5 bases from J, the junction contained 11 bases not matched to a gene. The chain's CDR3 is CASSLELPGTGNNEQFF. The CDR3 nucleotides read TGCGCCAGCAGCTTAGAGCTTCCCGGGACAGGGAACAATGAGCAGTTCTTC.

The chain recombines TRBV18 with TRBJ2-1; 10 nucleotides line up with TRBD1. Germline loops: CDR1 KGHSH, CDR2 LQKENI. The trim removed 4 bases at V and 5 bases at J, leaving 5 bases unmatched. The CDR3 totals 15 residues. In nucleotides, the CDR3 is TGTGCCAGCTCACGCCCGGGACAGGGGAACAATGAGCAGTTCTTC. This sequence encodes CASSRPGQGNNEQFF.

V is TRBV19 and J is TRBJ1-1; D remains ambiguous. The germline V and J ends were trimmed by 2 bases and 5 bases, with 12 bases remaining between them. The CDR3 is 14 residues long. CDR1 is LNHDA, CDR2 SQIVND, per germline (reference sequence). The CDR3 DNA follows: TGTGCCAGTAGTATAAGGGAGGTAGGAACTGAAGCTTTCTTT. Its translation is CASSIREVGTEAFF.

The chain links TRBV15 to TRBJ2-7, with a possible D match to TRBD2 (5 bases). Germline V lookup: CDR1 LNHNV, CDR2 YYDKDF (reference sequence). V was clipped by 0 bases and J by 5 bases, with 17 bases between them. The CDR3 extends over 16 amino acids. In DNA form, the CDR3 reads TGTGCCACCAGCAGAGATCGGGAACTTACGCCCAACGAGCAGTACTTC. Its translation: CATSRDRELTPNEQYF.

The chain joins TRBV15 to TRBJ1-4, with 11 bases identical to TRBD1. Trimming at V came to 1 base and at J to 6 bases, leaving 7 bases not matched to a gene. This CDR3 comprises 17 residues. From germline, CDR1 is LNHNV and CDR2 YYDKDF (reference sequence). The CDR3 DNA follows: TGTGCCACCAGCAGAGGGGGGACAGGGGGGCTCGATGAAAAACTGTTTTTT. This gives the protein CATSRGGTGGLDEKLFF.

V gene TRBV7-2 combines with J gene TRBJ2-4; 9 positions match TRBD2. V shed 5 bases, J shed 4 bases, and the junction held 9 bases outside the gene matches. CDR1 and CDR2 (germline): SGHTA, FQGNSA. The CDR3 covers 16 residues. The CDR3: CASSKLVAGEKNIQYF. CDR3 DNA: TGTGCCAGCAGCAAATTAGTAGCGGGAGAGAAAAACATTCAGTACTTC.

This chain uses TRBV19 with TRBJ2-7, with 11 bases matching TRBD2. V lost 2 bases and J lost 6; bases outside the gene matches: 6. The V gene's germline CDR1 is LNHDA and CDR2 SQIVND (reference sequence). CDR3 length: 15 amino acids. CDR3 amino acids: CASSIPGTSGSEQYF. The DNA of the CDR3 is TGTGCCAGTAGTATACCAGGGACTAGCGGCTCCGAGCAGTACTTC.

The chain joins TRBV19 to TRBJ1-1; D possibly corresponds to TRBD1 (6 bases). The CDR3 is made up of 13 amino acids. Trimming pared 8 bases from V and 0 bases from J, leaving 10 bases between. Germline assignment: CDR1 LNHDA and CDR2 SQIVND (reference sequence). The CDR3 region is CASSDRLNTEAFF. In nucleotides, the CDR3 is TGTGCCAGTTCGGACAGACTGAACACTGAAGCTTTCTTT. Full variable domain (outside the CDR3, taken from reference TRBV19 and TRBJ1-1): DGGITQSPKYLFRKEGQNVTLSCEQNLNHDAMYWYRQDPGQGLRLIYYSQIVNDFQKGDIAEGYSVSREKKESFPLTVTSAQKNPTAFYLCASSDRLNTEAFFGQGTRLTVV.

The chain recombines TRBV4-1 with TRBJ1-4, with D maybe TRBD1 (5 bases). V dropped 5 bases and J dropped 6 bases, with 13 bases sitting between them. Germline V gene sequence: CDR1 MGHRA, CDR2 YSYEKL. The CDR3 consists of 14 residues. The CDR3 protein is CASSKQQGDEKLFF. The DNA of the CDR3 is TGCGCCAGCAGCAAACAGCAGGGCGATGAAAAACTGTTTTTT.

This rearrangement joins TRBV28 to TRBJ1-3; 7 bases fit TRBD1. Germline CDR1 MDHEN, CDR2 SYDVKM. V dropped 6 bases and J dropped 4; count of bases not matched to a gene: 0. The CDR3 consists of 12 residues. The CDR3 DNA follows: TGTGCCAGCAGGACAGGGGGAAACACCATATATTTT. It encodes CASRTGGNTIYF. The whole variable domain, remainder taken from reference TRBV28 and TRBJ1-3, is DVKVTQSSRYLVKRTGEKVFLECVQDMDHENMFWYRQDPGLGLRLIYFSYDVKMKEKGDIPEGYSVSREKKERFSLILESASTNQTSMYLCASRTGGNTIYFGEGSWLTVV.

This chain links TRBV2 with TRBJ2-1, with 9 positions matching TRBD1. Germline lookup yields CDR1 SNHLY and CDR2 FYNNEI. The CDR3 is made up of 15 amino acids. V was clipped by 6 bases and J by 8 bases; unmatched bases: 11. The CDR3 spells CASSAGTGFVDEQFF. The CDR3 nucleotides read TGTGCCAGCAGCGCCGGGACAGGGTTCGTCGATGAGCAGTTCTTC.

V and J are TRBV14 and TRBJ2-1, with 11 bases identical to TRBD2. The CDR3 loop spans 16 amino acids. The germline V gene has CDR1 SGHDN and CDR2 FVKESK. V shed 3 bases and J 5 bases; nucleotides not matched to a gene: 6. The CDR3, as DNA: TGTGCCAGCAGCCAGGCTAGCGGGAGGAGTAACAATGAGCAGTTCTTC. Translated: CASSQASGRSNNEQFF.

The chain employs TRBV7-6 and TRBJ1-3; the D gene is possibly TRBD1 (6 bases). The CDR3 covers 14 residues. V was shortened by 5 bases and J by 4 bases, with 12 bases between the two germline ends. Germline CDR1 SGHVS, CDR2 FNYEAQ. DNA for the CDR3: TGTGCCAGCAGCCGCAGGGGCGGGGGAAACACCATATATTTT. Its translation is CASSRRGGGNTIYF.

The chain has TRBV6-1 and TRBJ2-5; tentatively, D is TRBD1 (5 bases). Looked up from germline, CDR1 is MNHNS and CDR2 is SASEGT. This CDR3 comprises 13 residues. Trimming cost V 4 bases and J 6 bases, with 12 bases left between them. The CDR3 reads CASSGDSTKTQYF. In DNA, the CDR3 is TGTGCCAGCAGTGGTGACAGTACGAAGACCCAGTACTTC.

The V and J genes are TRBV11-3 and TRBJ2-1; D perhaps matches TRBD2 (6 bases). The germline gives CDR1 SGHNT, CDR2 YENEEA. This CDR3 is built from 15 residues. Trimming removed 5 bases at V and 6 bases at J, with 17 bases between. The CDR3 DNA reads TGTGCCAGCAGCCCCGGGACTTACCATGGCAATGAGCAGTTCTTC. Amino acids: CASSPGTYHGNEQFF.

The chain combines TRBV30 with TRBJ2-7; D might be TRBD1 (6 bases). This CDR3 region has 15 residues. Germline V gene sequence: CDR1 GTSNPN, CDR2 SVGIG (reference sequence). V was shortened by 1 base and J by 6 bases, with 19 bases between the two germline ends. Written as DNA, the CDR3 is TGTGCCTGGAGTGAGCGTACCAGGGGTAACGGCGAGCAGTACTTC. Its protein product is CAWSERTRGNGEQYF.

The CDR3 is CASSVRTGTGELFF. In DNA form, the CDR3 reads TGTGCCAGCAGTGTCAGGACGGGGACCGGGGAGCTGTTTTTT. This chain uses TRBV2 with TRBJ2-2; D might be TRBD2 (5 bases). Germline-derived CDR1 and CDR2 are SNHLY and FYNNEI. This CDR3 comprises 14 residues. The V end was cut by 4 bases, the J end by 5 bases, with 11 bases between.

The V and J genes are TRBV6-6 and TRBJ2-5, with TRBD2 identical over 12 bases. V shed 6 bases, J shed 2 bases, and the junction held 4 bases outside the gene matches. The CDR3 has 15 amino acids. Germline values: CDR1 MNHNY, CDR2 SVGAGI (reference sequence). This CDR3 reads CASRRTSGAQETQYF. The CDR3 nucleotides are TGTGCCAGCAGGAGGACTAGCGGGGCTCAAGAGACCCAGTACTTC.

The genes are TRBV5-4 and TRBJ2-5; 7 nucleotides line up with TRBD1. After removal of 4 bases from V and 0 bases from J, the junction contained 3 bases not matched to a gene. CDR1 and CDR2 from the germline V gene are SGHNT and YYREEE (reference sequence). The length of the CDR3 is 14 residues. The CDR3 region is CASSPTGYQETQYF. CDR3 nucleotide sequence: TGTGCCAGCAGCCCGACAGGGTACCAAGAGACCCAGTACTTC. Together with reference TRBV5-4 and TRBJ2-5, the CDR3 gives the full variable domain: ETGVTQSPTHLIKTRGQQVTLRCSSQSGHNTVSWYQQALGQGPQFIFQYYREEENGRGNFPPRFSGLQFPNYSSELNVNALELDDSALYLCASSPTGYQETQYFGPGTRLLVL.

V gene TRBV19 combines with J gene TRBJ2-2; 14 bases are a match to TRBD2. CDR1 and CDR2 from the germline V gene are LNHDA and SQIVND (reference sequence). The V and J ends lost 10 bases and 7 bases, in that order; junction bases with no gene match: 11. The CDR3 sequence is 16 residues long. The DNA of the CDR3 is TGTGCCACAAAGACTAGCGGGAGGGTTTGGGACGGGGAGCTGTTTTTT. Encoded protein: CATKTSGRVWDGELFF.

The rearrangement uses TRBV30 and TRBJ2-1; D uncertain. Trimming cost V 0 bases and J 3 bases, with 9 bases left between them. The CDR3 is made up of 14 amino acids. CDR1 and CDR2 (germline): GTSNPN, SVGIG (reference sequence). The CDR3 nucleotides are TGTGCCTGGAGTGTACTGAACAGCTACAATGAGCAGTTCTTC. Its protein is CAWSVLNSYNEQFF.